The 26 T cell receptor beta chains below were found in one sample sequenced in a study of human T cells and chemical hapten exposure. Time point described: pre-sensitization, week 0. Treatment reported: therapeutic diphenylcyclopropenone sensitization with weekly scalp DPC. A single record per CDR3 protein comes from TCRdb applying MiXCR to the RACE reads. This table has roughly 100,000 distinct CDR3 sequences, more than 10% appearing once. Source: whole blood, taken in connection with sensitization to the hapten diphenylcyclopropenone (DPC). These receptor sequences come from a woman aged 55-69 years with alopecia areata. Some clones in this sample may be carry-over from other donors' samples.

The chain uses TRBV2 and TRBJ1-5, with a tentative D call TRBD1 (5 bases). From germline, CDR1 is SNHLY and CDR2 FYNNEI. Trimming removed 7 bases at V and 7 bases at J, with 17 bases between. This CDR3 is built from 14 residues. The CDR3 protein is CASILGEGGQPQHF. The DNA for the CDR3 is TGTGCCAGCATCCTGGGGGAGGGAGGGCAGCCCCAGCATTTT.

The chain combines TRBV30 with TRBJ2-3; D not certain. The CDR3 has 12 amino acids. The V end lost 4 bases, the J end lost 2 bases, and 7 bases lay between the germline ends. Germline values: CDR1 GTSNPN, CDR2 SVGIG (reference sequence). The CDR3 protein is CAWTGSTDTQYF. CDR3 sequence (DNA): TGTGCCTGGACCGGCTCCACAGATACGCAGTATTTT.

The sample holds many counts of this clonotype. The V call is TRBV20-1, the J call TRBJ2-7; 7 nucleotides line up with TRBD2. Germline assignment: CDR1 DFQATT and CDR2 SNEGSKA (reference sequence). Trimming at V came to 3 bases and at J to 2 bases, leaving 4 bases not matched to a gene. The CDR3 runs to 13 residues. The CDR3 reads CSARYLAAYEQYF. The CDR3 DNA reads TGCAGTGCTAGGTATCTAGCGGCCTACGAGCAGTACTTC.

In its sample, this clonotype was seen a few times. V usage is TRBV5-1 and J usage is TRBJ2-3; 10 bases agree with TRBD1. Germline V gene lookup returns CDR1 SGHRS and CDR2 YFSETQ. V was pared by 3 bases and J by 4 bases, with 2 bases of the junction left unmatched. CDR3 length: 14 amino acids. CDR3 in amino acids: CASSSGQGADTQYF. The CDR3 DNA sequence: TGCGCCAGCAGCTCTGGACAGGGGGCAGATACGCAGTATTTT.

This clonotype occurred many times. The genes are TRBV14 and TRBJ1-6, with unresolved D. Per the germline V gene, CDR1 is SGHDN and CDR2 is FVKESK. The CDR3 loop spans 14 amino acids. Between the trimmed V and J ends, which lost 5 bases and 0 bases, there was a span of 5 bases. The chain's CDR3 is CASSVSSYNSPLHF. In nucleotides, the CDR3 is TGTGCCAGCAGCGTCAGCTCCTATAATTCACCCCTCCACTTT.

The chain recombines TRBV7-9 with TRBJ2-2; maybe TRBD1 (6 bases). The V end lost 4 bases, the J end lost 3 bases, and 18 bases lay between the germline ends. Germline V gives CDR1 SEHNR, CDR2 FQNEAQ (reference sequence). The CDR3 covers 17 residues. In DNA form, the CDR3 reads TGTGCCAGCAGCTCGATCCGGCGGGCAGGGGACACCGGGGAGCTGTTTTTT. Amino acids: CASSSIRRAGDTGELFF.

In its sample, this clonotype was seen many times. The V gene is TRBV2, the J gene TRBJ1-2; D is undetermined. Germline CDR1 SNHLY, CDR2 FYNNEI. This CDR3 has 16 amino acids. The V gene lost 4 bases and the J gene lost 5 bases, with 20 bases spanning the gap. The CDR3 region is CASSATFGRTGYGYTF. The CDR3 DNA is TGTGCCAGCAGTGCGACTTTCGGGCGAACGGGGTATGGCTACACCTTC.

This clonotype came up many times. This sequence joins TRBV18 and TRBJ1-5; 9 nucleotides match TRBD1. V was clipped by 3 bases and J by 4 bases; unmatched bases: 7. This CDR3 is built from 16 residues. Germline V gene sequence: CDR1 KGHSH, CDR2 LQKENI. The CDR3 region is CASSPGDRVSNQPQHF. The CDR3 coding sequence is TGTGCCAGCTCACCTGGGGACAGGGTGAGTAATCAGCCCCAGCATTTT. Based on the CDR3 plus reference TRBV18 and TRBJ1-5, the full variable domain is NAGVMQNPRHLVRRRGQEARLRCSPMKGHSHVYWYRQLPEEGLKFMVYLQKENIIDESGMPKERFSAEFPKEGPSILRIQQVVRGDSAAYFCASSPGDRVSNQPQHFGDGTRLSIL.

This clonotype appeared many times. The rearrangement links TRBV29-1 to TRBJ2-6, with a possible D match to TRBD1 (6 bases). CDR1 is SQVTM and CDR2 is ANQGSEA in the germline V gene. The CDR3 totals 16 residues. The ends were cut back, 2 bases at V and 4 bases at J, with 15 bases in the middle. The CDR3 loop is CSVETWPGAGANVLTF. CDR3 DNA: TGCAGCGTTGAAACTTGGCCAGGGGCCGGGGCCAACGTCCTGACTTTC.

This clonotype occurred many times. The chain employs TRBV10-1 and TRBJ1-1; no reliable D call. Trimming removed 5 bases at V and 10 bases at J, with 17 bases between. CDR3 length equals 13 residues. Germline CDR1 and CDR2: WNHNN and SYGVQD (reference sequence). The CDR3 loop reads CASSSETPFGAFF. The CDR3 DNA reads TGCGCCAGCAGTTCGGAGACACCCTTCGGAGCTTTCTTT.

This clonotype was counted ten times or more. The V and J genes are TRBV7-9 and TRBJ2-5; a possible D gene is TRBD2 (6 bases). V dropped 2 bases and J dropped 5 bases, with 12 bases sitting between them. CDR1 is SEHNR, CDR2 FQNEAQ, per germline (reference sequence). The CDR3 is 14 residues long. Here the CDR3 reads CASSLSAGSETQYF. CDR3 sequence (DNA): TGTGCCAGCAGCTTAAGTGCGGGGTCGGAGACCCAGTACTTC.

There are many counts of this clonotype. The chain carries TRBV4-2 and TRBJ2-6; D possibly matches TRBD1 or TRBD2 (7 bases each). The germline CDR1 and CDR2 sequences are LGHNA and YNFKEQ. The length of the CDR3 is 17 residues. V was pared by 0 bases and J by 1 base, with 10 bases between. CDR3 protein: CASSQDRGGSGANVLTF. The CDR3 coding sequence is TGTGCCAGCAGCCAAGACAGGGGGGGGTCTGGGGCCAACGTCCTGACTTTC.

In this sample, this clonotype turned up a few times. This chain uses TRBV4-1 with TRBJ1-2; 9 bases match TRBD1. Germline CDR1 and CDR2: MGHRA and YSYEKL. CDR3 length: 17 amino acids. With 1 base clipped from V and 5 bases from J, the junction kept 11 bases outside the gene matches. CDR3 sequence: CASSQALGQGISYGYTF. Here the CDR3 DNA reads TGCGCCAGCAGCCAAGCTTTGGGACAGGGAATTTCGTATGGCTACACCTTC.

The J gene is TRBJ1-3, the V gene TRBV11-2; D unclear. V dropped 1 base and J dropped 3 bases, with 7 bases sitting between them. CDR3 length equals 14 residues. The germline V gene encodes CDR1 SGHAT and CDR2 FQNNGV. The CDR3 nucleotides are TGTGCCAGCAGCTTAGGGGCATATGGAAACACCATATATTTT. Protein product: CASSLGAYGNTIYF. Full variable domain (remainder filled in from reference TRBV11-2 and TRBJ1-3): EAGVAQSPRYKIIEKRQSVAFWCNPISGHATLYWYQQILGQGPKLLIQFQNNGVVDDSQLPKDRFSAERLKGVDSTLKIQPAKLEDSAVYLCASSLGAYGNTIYFGEGSWLTVV.

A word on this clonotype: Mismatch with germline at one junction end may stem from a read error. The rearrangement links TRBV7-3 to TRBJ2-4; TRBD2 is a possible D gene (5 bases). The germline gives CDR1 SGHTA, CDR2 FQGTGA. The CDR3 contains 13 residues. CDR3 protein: CVSSTRGQDIQYF. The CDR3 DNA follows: TGTGTCAGCAGCACCCGAGGGCAGGACATTCAGTACTTC.

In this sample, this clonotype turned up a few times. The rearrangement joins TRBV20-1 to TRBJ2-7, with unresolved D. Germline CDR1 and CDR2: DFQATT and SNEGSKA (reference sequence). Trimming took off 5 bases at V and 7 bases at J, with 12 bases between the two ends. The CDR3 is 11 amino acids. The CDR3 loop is CSAYLRVEQYF. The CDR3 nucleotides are TGCAGTGCTTACCTACGAGTAGAGCAGTACTTC.

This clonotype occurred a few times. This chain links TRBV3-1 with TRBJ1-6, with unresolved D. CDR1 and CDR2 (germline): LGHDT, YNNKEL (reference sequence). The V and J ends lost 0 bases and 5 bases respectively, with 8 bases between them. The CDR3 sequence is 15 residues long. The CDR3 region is CASSQEVRDNSPLHF. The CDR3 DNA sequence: TGTGCCAGCAGCCAAGAAGTACGGGATAATTCACCCCTCCACTTT.

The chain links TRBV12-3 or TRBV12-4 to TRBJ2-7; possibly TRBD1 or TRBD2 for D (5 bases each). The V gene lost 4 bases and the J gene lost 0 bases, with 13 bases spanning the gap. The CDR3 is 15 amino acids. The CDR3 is CASSWGGLPSYEQYF. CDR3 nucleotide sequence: TGTGCCAGCAGTTGGGGCGGACTCCCCTCCTACGAGCAGTACTTC.

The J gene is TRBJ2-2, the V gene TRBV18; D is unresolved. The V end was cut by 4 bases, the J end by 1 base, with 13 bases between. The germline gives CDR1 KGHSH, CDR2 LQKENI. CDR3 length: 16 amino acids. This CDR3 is CASSLEGVVNTGELFF. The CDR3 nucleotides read TGTGCCAGCTCACTCGAAGGCGTCGTGAACACCGGGGAGCTGTTTTTT.

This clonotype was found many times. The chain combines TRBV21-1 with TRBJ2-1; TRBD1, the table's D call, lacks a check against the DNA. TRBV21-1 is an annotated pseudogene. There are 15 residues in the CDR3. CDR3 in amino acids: CASSGDSGPYNEQFF. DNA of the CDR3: TGTGCCAGCAGCGGGGATTCGGGACCTTACAATGAGCAGTTCTTC.

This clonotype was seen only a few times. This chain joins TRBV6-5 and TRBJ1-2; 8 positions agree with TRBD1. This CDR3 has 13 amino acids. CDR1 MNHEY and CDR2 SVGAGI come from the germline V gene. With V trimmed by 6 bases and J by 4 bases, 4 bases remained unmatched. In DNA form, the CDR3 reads TGTGCCAGCAGCACGACAGGGGCCTATGGCTACACCTTC. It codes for CASSTTGAYGYTF.

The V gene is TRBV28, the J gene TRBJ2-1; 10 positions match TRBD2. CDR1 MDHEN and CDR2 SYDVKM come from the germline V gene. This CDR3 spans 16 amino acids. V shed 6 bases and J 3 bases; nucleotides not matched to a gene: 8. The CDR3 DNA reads TGTGCCAGCAGCTCCCCCCTAGCGGGGGACTACAATGAGCAGTTCTTC. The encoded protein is CASSSPLAGDYNEQFF.

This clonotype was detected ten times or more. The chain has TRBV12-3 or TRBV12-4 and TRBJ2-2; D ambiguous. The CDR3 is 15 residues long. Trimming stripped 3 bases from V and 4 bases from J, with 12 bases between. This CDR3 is CASSFGDRATGELFF. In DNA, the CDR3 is TGTGCCAGCAGTTTCGGCGACCGGGCCACCGGGGAGCTGTTTTTT.

CDR3 nucleotide sequence: TGTGCCAGCAGCCCAAGGATGGGGAACACTGAAGCTTTCTTT. Translating gives CASSPRMGNTEAFF. This chain links TRBV3-1 with TRBJ1-1; D unclear. V lost 4 bases and J lost 1, with 10 bases in between. The germline CDR1 and CDR2 sequences are LGHDT and YNNKEL (reference sequence). The CDR3 has 14 residues.

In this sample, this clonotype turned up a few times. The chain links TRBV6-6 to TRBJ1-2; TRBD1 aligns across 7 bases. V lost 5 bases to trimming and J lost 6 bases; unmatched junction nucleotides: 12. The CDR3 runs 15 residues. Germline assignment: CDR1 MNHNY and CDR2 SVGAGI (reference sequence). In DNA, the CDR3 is TGTGCCAGCAGTACATTGACAGGGTCGGGCGATGGCTACACCTTC. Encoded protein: CASSTLTGSGDGYTF.

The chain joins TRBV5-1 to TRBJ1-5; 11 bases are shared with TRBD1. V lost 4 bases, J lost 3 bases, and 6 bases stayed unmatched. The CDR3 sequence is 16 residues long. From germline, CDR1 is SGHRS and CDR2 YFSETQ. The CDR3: CASSPGTGGLNQPQHF. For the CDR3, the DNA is TGCGCCAGCAGCCCGGGGACAGGGGGTCTCAATCAGCCCCAGCATTTT. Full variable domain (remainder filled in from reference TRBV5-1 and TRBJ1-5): KAGVTQTPRYLIKTRGQQVTLSCSPISGHRSVSWYQQTPGQGLQFLFEYFSETQRNKGNFPGRFSGRQFSNSRSEMNVSTLELGDSALYLCASSPGTGGLNQPQHFGDGTRLSIL.